This TCR beta chain emerged from a study of cytomegalovirus exposure and HLA in healthy donors. Study-wide results and caveats: Across HLA loci, a later analysis found differing TCR association rates, with DRB1 most and HLA-C fewest. Several V segments, TRBV6-2 and TRBV6-3 among them, could not be told apart and were dropped. With further analysis later on, most CMV-associated TCR beta chains appeared HLA-restricted. Later analysis revealed greater clonal expansion in HLA-associated TCR beta chains than in equally common others.

In regard to this clone: Its antigen is unknown.

The V end lost 1 base, the J end lost 5 bases, and 9 bases lay between the germline ends. The CDR3 length is 13 residues. The germline V gene encodes CDR1 SGHKS and CDR2 YYEKEE (reference sequence). 60 Vbeta and 13 Jbeta primers were used in PCR. Produced via immunoSEQ multiplex PCR; TCRdb's table is partial and in-frame only. The sample gives about 150,000 clones, 60% to 85% of which show up once; approximately 13% is in the top ten. The sample taken for sequencing was PBMCs. The receptor's source is a man between 40 and 49 years old in good health and CMV-seropositive. The chain combines TRBV5-5 with TRBJ1-2; no clear D gene. As DNA, the CDR3 is TGTGCCAGCAGCTTGTTACAAAATTATGGCTACACCTTC. Translation: CASSLLQNYGYTF. The full variable domain, rest sourced from reference TRBV5-5 and TRBJ1-2, is DAGVTQSPTHLIKTRGQQVTLRCSPISGHKSVSWYQQVLGQGPQFIFQYYEKEERGRGNFPDRFSARQFPNYSSELNVNALLLGDSALYLCASSLLQNYGYTFGSGTRLTVV.